Sequencing of this T cell receptor beta chain was carried out in a study of blood T cell repertoires in COVID-19. Study information: From the United States, Italy and Spain came samples of acute and convalescent COVID-19. Sample material is recorded as cDNA or gDNA derived from T cells, B-cell-depleted T cells, or PBMCs.

The trim removed 5 bases at V and 11 bases at J, leaving 11 bases unmatched. Per the germline V gene, CDR1 is MNHEY and CDR2 is SVGEGT. The CDR3 runs 13 residues. Authors' analysis steps: Reference gene primer amplification gave nucleated cell count estimates. This table comes from immunoSEQ multiplex PCR, and its TCRdb copy is limited to in-frame clones, with some not included. The V and J calls and clone size come from that table; D and trimming were worked out from the DNA. The data show approximately 110,000 clones, approximately 86% seen once. The sequenced sample was peripheral blood. The origin of this receptor is a middle-aged man with acute or convalescent COVID-19. The genes are TRBV6-2 or TRBV6-3 and TRBJ1-1, with TRBD1 matching 7 bases. For the CDR3, the DNA is TGTGCCAGCAGTCCGACAGGGCCCTTGAAGGCTTTCTTT. Its translation: CASSPTGPLKAFF.